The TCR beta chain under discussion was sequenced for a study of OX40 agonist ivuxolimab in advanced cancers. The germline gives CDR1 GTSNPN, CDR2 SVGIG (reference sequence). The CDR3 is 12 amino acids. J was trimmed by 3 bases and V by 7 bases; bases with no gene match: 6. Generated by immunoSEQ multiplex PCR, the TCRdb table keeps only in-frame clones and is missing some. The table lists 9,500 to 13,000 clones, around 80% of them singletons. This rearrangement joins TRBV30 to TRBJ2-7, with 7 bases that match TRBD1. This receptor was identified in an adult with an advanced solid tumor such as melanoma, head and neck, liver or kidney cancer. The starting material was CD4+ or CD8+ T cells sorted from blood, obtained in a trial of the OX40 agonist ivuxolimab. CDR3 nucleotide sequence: TGTGCCTTCCAAGACAGGGTCTACGAGCAGTACTTC. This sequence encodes CAFQDRVYEQYF.